The rows below give T cell receptor beta chains drawn from one sample of a study of CD8 T cells in Susac syndrome. Via MiXCR, TCRdb re-called the immunoSEQ multiplex PCR reads, giving one row per CDR3 protein. The sample contains 80,000 to 90,000 distinct CDR3 sequences, 95% of which appear only once. The sample taken for sequencing was CD8+ T cells from PBMCs. The source is a human donor with Susac syndrome. Both conserved end residues are part of each CDR3. Fields, in order: V gene, D gene, J gene, clone size, CDR3 DNA, CDR3 protein. A D gene is named only where the DNA matches it firmly. Where a row states a size, it is once, few, many or the class of an expanded clone; other rows omit it.

>TRBV9|TRBD2|TRBJ2-5|once
TGTGCCAGCAGCTCCCGCGGACTAGCGGACCCCCAAGAGACCCAGTACTTC
CASSSRGLADPQETQYF
>TRBV2|TRBD2|TRBJ2-1|NA
TGTGCCAGCAATCAAGGACTAGCGCCGTACAATGAGCAGTTCTTC
CASNQGLAPYNEQFF
>TRBV7-8|NA|TRBJ1-1|NA
TGTGCCAGCAGCTTAGGGCAGGGGACCACTGAAGCTTTCTTT
CASSLGQGTTEAFF
>TRBV15|NA|TRBJ2-1|NA
TGTGCCACCAGCCCCCGAGGCGATTACAATGAGCAGTTCTTC
CATSPRGDYNEQFF
>TRBV6-5|TRBD1|TRBJ2-1|NA
TGTGCCAGCAGCCCACAGGGGGCGAATGAGCAGTTCTTC
CASSPQGANEQFF
>TRBV4-2|NA|TRBJ2-6|NA
TGTGCCAGCAGCCAAGGGGCTCCTGGGGCCAACGTCCTGACTTTC
CASSQGAPGANVLTF
>TRBV7-6|TRBD1|TRBJ2-1|NA
TGTGCCAGCAGCTCCTCCGGGACAGGGGCTCACGGGCAGTTCTTC
CASSSSGTGAHGQFF
>TRBV30|TRBD2|TRBJ2-5|NA
TGTGCCTGGTCGTCGGCGGGAGGCGAAGAGACCCAGTACTTC
CAWSSAGGEETQYF
>TRBV12-3/TRBV12-4|NA|TRBJ2-3|NA
TGTGCCAGCACCCCAGGGTGGGTCTCCACAGATACGCAGTATTTT
CASTPGWVSTDTQYF
>TRBV29-1|NA|TRBJ2-7|NA
TGCAGCGTTGGAGGGGCCTACGAGCAGTACTTC
CSVGGAYEQYF
>TRBV5-6|TRBD1|TRBJ2-5|once
TGTGCCAGCAGCTTGGAGACAGGGGACGGAGAGACCCAGTACTTC
CASSLETGDGETQYF
>TRBV12-3/TRBV12-4|NA|TRBJ2-5|NA
TGTGCCAGCAGTTTGTGGGGTTTGGAGACCCAGTACTTC
CASSLWGLETQYF
>TRBV27|NA|TRBJ2-5|NA
TGTGCCAGCAGAGTCAGGCACGGCCAAGAGACCCAGTACTTC
CASRVRHGQETQYF
>TRBV4-3|TRBD1|TRBJ2-7|once
TGCGCCAGCAGCCAAGACACGACAGGGCACGAGCAGTACTTC
CASSQDTTGHEQYF
>TRBV30|NA|TRBJ2-7|once
TGTGCCTGGGGACTCTACGAGCAGTACTTC
CAWGLYEQYF
>TRBV5-1|TRBD1|TRBJ2-5|NA
TGCGCCAGCAGCCTAGGGACAGGGTGGGAGACCCAGTACTTC
CASSLGTGWETQYF
>TRBV6-2/TRBV6-3|NA|TRBJ2-5|once
TGTGCCAGCAGTCAGGGATCGGAGACCCAGTACTTC
CASSQGSETQYF
>TRBV20-1|TRBD2|TRBJ2-1|NA
TGCAGTGCTAGAGAGAGCGGGGACTCCTACAATGAGCAGTTCTTC
CSARESGDSYNEQFF
>TRBV6-1|NA|TRBJ2-7|NA
TGTGCCAGCAGTGCCTCGGACGGCAGTTCCTACGAGCAGTACTTC
CASSASDGSSYEQYF
>TRBV5-4|TRBD2|TRBJ2-2|NA
TGTGCCAGCAGCAAGGGACTAGCGATCGGGGAGCTGTTTTTT
CASSKGLAIGELFF
>TRBV27|NA|TRBJ2-7|NA
TGTGCCAGCAGACTAATTGGGTGGCAGGGTTACGAGCAGTACTTC
CASRLIGWQGYEQYF
>TRBV27|NA|TRBJ2-7|NA
TGTGCCAGCAGTCCCTTAACGGAACTAGCCTTATCCCACGAGCAGTACTTC
CASSPLTELALSHEQYF
>TRBV13|TRBD2|TRBJ2-1|NA
TGTGCCAGCAGCCCGACTAGCGGGAGCGCCTACAATGAGCAGTTCTTC
CASSPTSGSAYNEQFF
>TRBV7-9|NA|TRBJ2-1|NA
TGTGCCAGCAGCTCAGGCGAGACAGCATACAATGAGCAGTTCTTC
CASSSGETAYNEQFF
>TRBV6-6|NA|TRBJ1-5|NA
TGTGCCAGCAGTTACGCTGAGTGGGCCAATCAGCCCCAGCATTTT
CASSYAEWANQPQHF
>TRBV27|NA|TRBJ1-1|once
TGTGCCAGCAGTTTGGGTGTAGTGAACACTGAAGCTTTCTTT
CASSLGVVNTEAFF
>TRBV5-4|NA|TRBJ1-1|NA
TGTGCCAGCAGCTGGGAACAGGCGAACGCTGAAGCTTTCTTT
CASSWEQANAEAFF
>TRBV9|TRBD2|TRBJ2-3|NA
TGTGCCAGCAGCGACCAGACTAGCCCAGATACGCAGTATTTT
CASSDQTSPDTQYF
>TRBV29-1|TRBD2|TRBJ2-1|NA
TGCAGCGTAGATGGGACTAGCGGGAGCTCCTACAATGAGCAGTTCTTC
CSVDGTSGSSYNEQFF